A single sample gave rise to the 7 T cell receptor beta chains below, sequenced in a study of blood T cell repertoires in COVID-19 (dated by TCRdb to 2018 to 2020). Library preparation used the immunoSEQ multiplex PCR assay. This immuneACCESS table, as held by TCRdb, lists in-frame sequences with V and J called but not all clones. Of the missing ones, under half trace to an unresolved V gene in checked studies; the others have no known cause. The sample table shows 150,000 to 200,000 clones, and around 86% are seen once. The leading ten clones occupy under 10% of the sample. The sequenced sample was peripheral blood. The source is a woman in her 70s with COVID-19, enrolled during active disease.

This chain links TRBV11-3 with TRBJ2-3; 7 bases line up with TRBD2. The CDR3 is 16 residues long. Per the germline V gene, CDR1 is SGHNT and CDR2 is YENEEA. The V segment lost 4 bases and the J segment 7 bases; nucleotides outside the gene matches: 14. The CDR3 spells CASSSPGTTFPNTQYF. CDR3 DNA sequence: TGTGCCAGCAGCTCTCCGGGGACTACCTTCCCCAATACGCAGTATTTT.

This clone has a handful of counts. The chain employs TRBV3-1 (or the pseudogene TRBV3-2) and TRBJ1-2; TRBD1 matches 9 bases. The CDR3 has 14 amino acids. Germline-derived CDR1 and CDR2 are LGHDT and YNNKEL (reference sequence). Unmatched junction bases numbered 2, after V lost 3 bases and J lost 3 bases. For the CDR3, the DNA is TGTGCCAGCAGCCACTGGGACAGGGACTATGGCTACACCTTC. It yields the protein CASSHWDRDYGYTF.

The rearrangement links TRBV29-1 to TRBJ1-2, with 12 bases matching TRBD1. With V trimmed by 5 bases and J by 5 bases, 3 bases remained unmatched. The CDR3 consists of 13 residues. The germline CDR1 and CDR2 sequences are SQVTM and ANQGSEA. The CDR3 sequence is CSVPGQGAYGYTF. In DNA, the CDR3 is TGCAGCGTTCCGGGACAGGGGGCGTATGGCTACACCTTC.

This chain uses TRBV6-2 or TRBV6-3 with TRBJ2-2; no clear D gene. CDR3 length: 15 amino acids. The germline gives CDR1 MNHEY, CDR2 SVGEGT. The V end was cut by 3 bases, the J end by 0 bases, with 8 bases between. The CDR3 loop reads CASSYLLSNTGELFF. DNA of the CDR3: TGTGCCAGCAGTTATCTCTTATCGAACACCGGGGAGCTGTTTTTT.

The chain joins TRBV9 to TRBJ2-1, with 9 bases fitting TRBD2. CDR1 and CDR2 (germline): SGDLS, YYNGEE. The CDR3 runs to 18 residues. V shed 3 bases, J shed 4 bases, and the junction held 14 bases outside the gene matches. CDR3 in amino acids: CASSETQIAGEVYNEQFF. The CDR3 DNA sequence: TGTGCCAGCAGCGAGACCCAAATAGCGGGAGAAGTGTACAATGAGCAGTTCTTC. The entire variable domain, with the rest obtained from reference TRBV9 and TRBJ2-1, is as follows: DSGVTQTPKHLITATGQRVTLRCSPRSGDLSVYWYQQSLDQGLQFLIQYYNGEERAKGNILERFSAQQFPDLHSELNLSSLELGDSALYFCASSETQIAGEVYNEQFFGPGTRLTVL.

The chain combines TRBV7-3 with TRBJ2-3, with 11 bases identical to TRBD2. V trimming: 5 bases; J trimming: 4 bases; junction bases outside the gene matches: 8. Per germline, CDR1 SGHTA and CDR2 FQGTGA. The CDR3 sequence is 16 residues long. CDR3 sequence: CASSPTGLAVSDTQYF. The CDR3 bases are TGTGCCAGCAGCCCTACGGGACTAGCGGTCTCAGATACGCAGTATTTT.

CDR3 in DNA: TGTGCCAGCAGCGTAGTAGGCAGGTTTGATACGCAGTATTTT. This sequence encodes CASSVVGRFDTQYF. This rearrangement joins TRBV9 to TRBJ2-3; no reliable D call. Germline V CDR1 and CDR2: SGDLS, YYNGEE. The CDR3 has 14 amino acids. Trimming left V 0 bases short and J 6 bases short, with 11 bases between.